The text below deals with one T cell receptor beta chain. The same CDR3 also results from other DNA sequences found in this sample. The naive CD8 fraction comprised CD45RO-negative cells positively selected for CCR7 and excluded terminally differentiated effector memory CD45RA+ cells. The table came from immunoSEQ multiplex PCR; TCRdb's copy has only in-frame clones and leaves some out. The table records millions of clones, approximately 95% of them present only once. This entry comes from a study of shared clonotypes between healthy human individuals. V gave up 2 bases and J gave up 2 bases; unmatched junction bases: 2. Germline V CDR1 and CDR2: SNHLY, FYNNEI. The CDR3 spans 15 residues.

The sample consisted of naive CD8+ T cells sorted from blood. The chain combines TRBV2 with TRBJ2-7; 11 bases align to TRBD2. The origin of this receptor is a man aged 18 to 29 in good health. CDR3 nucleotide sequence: TGTGCCAGCAGTGAATTAGCGGGAGGGCCCTACGAGCAGTACTTC. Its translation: CASSELAGGPYEQYF. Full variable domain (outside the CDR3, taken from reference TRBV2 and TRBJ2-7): EPEVTQTPSHQVTQMGQEVILRCVPISNHLYFYWYRQILGQKVEFLVSFYNNEISEKSEIFDDQFSVERPDGSNFTLKIRSTKLEDSAMYFCASSELAGGPYEQYFGPGTRLTVT.